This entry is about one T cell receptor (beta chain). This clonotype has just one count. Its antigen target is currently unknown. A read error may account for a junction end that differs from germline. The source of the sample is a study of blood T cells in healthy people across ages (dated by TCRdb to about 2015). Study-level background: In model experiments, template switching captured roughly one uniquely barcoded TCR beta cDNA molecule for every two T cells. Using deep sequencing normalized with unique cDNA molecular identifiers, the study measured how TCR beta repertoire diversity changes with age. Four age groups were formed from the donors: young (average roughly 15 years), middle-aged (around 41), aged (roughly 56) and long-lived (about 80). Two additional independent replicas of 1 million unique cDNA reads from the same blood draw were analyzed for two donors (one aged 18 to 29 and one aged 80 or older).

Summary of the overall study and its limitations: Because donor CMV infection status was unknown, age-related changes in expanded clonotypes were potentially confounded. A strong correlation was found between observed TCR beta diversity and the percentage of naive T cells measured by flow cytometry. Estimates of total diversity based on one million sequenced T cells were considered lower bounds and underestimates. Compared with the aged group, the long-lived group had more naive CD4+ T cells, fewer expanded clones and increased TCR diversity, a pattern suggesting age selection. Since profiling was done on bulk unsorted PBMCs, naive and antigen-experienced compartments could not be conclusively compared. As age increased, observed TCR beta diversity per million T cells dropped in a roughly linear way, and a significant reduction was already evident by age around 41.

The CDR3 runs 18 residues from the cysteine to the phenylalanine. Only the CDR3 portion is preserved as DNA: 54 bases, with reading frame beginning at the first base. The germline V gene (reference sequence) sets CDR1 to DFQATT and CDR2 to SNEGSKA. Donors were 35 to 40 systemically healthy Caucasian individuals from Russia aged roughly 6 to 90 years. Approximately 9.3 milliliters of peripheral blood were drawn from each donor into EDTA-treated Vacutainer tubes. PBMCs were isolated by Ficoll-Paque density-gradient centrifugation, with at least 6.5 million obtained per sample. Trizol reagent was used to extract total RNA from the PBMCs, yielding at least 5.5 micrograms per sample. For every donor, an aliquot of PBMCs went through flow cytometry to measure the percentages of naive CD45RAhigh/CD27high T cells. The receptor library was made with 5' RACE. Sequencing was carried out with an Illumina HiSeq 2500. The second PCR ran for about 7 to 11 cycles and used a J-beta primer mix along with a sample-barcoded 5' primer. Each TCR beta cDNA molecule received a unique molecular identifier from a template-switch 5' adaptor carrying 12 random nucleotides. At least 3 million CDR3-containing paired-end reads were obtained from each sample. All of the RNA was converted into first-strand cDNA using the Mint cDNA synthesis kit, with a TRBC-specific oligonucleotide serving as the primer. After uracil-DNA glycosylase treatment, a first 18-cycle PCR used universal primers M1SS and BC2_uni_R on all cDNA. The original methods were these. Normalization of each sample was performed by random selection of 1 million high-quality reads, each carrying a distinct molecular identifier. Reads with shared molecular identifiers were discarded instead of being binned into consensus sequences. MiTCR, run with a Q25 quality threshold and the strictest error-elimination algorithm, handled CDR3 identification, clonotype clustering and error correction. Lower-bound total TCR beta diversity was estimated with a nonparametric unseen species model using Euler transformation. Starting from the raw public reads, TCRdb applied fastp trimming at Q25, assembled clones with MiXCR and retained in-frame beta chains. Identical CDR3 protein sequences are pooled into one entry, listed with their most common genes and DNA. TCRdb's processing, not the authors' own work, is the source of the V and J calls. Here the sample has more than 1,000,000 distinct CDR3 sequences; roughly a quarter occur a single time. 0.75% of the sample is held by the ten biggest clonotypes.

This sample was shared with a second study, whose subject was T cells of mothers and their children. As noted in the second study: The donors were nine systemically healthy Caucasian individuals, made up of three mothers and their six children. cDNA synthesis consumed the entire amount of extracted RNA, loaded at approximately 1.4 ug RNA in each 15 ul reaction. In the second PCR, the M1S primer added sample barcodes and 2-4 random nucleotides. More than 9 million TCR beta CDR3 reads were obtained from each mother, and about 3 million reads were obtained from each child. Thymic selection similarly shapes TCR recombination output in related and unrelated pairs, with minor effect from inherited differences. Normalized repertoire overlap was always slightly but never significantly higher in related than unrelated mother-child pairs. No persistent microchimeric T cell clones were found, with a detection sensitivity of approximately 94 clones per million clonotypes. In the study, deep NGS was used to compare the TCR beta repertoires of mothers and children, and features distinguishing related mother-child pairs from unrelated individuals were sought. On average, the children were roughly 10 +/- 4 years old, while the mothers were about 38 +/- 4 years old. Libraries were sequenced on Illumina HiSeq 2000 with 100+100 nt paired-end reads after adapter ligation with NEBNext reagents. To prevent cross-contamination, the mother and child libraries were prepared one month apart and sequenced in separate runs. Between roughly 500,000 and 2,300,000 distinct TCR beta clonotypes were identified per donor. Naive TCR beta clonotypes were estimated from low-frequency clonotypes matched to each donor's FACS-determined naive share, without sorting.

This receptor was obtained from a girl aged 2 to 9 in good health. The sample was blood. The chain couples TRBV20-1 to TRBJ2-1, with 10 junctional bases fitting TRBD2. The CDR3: CSARDTSGDRPSYNEQFF. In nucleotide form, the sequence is TGCAGTGCTAGAGATACTAGCGGGGACCGACCCTCCTATAATGAGCAGTTCTTC.